Below, 13 T cell receptor beta chains from the same sample are listed, as sequenced in a study of blood T cell repertoires in COVID-19. Measured with immunoSEQ multiplex PCR; TCRdb has only the in-frame clones, and not every one. The sample lists about 150,000 clones, 83% occurring once. Material for sequencing was peripheral blood. These receptor sequences come from a woman older than 75 with acute or convalescent COVID-19.

This clone is a singleton in its sample. The chain uses TRBV9 and TRBJ1-4, with D perhaps TRBD1 (5 bases). The CDR3 runs to 14 residues. The germline gives CDR1 SGDLS, CDR2 YYNGEE. Trimming pared 0 bases from V and 3 bases from J, leaving 6 bases between. As DNA, the CDR3 is TGTGCCAGCAGCGTAGGGGGGGCTAATGAAAAACTGTTTTTT. Its translation: CASSVGGANEKLFF.

V is TRBV12-3 or TRBV12-4 and J is TRBJ2-2, with D perhaps matching TRBD2 (5 bases). The CDR3 covers 13 residues. V was trimmed by 7 bases and J by 1 base, leaving 7 bases between them. CDR3 amino acids: CASTRVNTGELFF. The DNA of the CDR3 is TGTGCCAGCACGAGGGTGAACACCGGGGAGCTGTTTTTT.

The chain is built from TRBV6-1 and TRBJ2-3, with a tentative D call TRBD1 (5 bases). Per the germline V gene, CDR1 is MNHNS and CDR2 is SASEGT. V was clipped by 4 bases and J by 3 bases, with 23 bases between them. The CDR3 length is 18 residues. CDR3 nucleotide sequence: TGTGCCAGCAGTGGGGCAATCCAGGGCACTGTAAGGACAGATACGCAGTATTTT. As protein: CASSGAIQGTVRTDTQYF.

The chain joins TRBV2 to TRBJ2-2, with a possible D match to TRBD1 (6 bases). The CDR3 has 16 amino acids. Trimming removed 6 bases from V and 6 bases from J, with 20 bases in between. The germline CDR1 and CDR2 sequences are SNHLY and FYNNEI. The CDR3 region is CASSQEAGDVSGELFF. Here the CDR3 DNA reads TGTGCCAGCAGCCAGGAGGCAGGGGACGTCTCCGGGGAGCTGTTTTTT.

The J gene is TRBJ2-2, the V gene TRBV3-1 (or the pseudogene TRBV3-2); D call uncertain. The CDR3 covers 13 residues. CDR1 and CDR2 (germline): LGHDT, YNNKEL (reference sequence). V lost 2 bases and J lost 6, with 7 bases in between. The CDR3: CASSQRDSGELFF. CDR3 bases: TGTGCCAGCAGCCAACGCGACTCCGGGGAGCTGTTTTTT.

The chain employs TRBV30 and TRBJ1-3, with D maybe TRBD1 (6 bases). Looked up from germline, CDR1 is GTSNPN and CDR2 is SVGIG (reference sequence). Trimming removed 0 bases at V and 2 bases at J, with 8 bases between. This CDR3 has 14 amino acids. CDR3 nucleotides: TGTGCCTGGAGTGTACAGGGACCTGGAAACACCATATATTTT. This translates into CAWSVQGPGNTIYF.

The J gene is TRBJ2-3, the V gene TRBV19; weak D call: TRBD1 (5 bases). V was cut by 9 bases and J by 2 bases, with 15 bases left in between. The germline CDR1 and CDR2 sequences are LNHDA and SQIVND (reference sequence). The CDR3 has 14 amino acids. DNA for the CDR3: TGTGCCAGCAACGAAGTAGGGGCCACAGATACGCAGTATTTT. Its protein product is CASNEVGATDTQYF.

The chain combines TRBV28 with TRBJ1-2, with TRBD1 as a possible D gene (6 bases). This CDR3 spans 13 amino acids. Trimming left V 10 bases short and J 2 bases short, with 14 bases between. The germline V gene has CDR1 MDHEN and CDR2 SYDVKM. The CDR3 DNA follows: TGTGCCACCGGGACACTTCAGAACTATGGCTACACCTTC. Translating gives CATGTLQNYGYTF.

The V call is TRBV19, the J call TRBJ1-6; 8 positions agree with TRBD1. CDR1 and CDR2 from the germline V gene are LNHDA and SQIVND (reference sequence). This CDR3 is built from 15 residues. Trimming at V came to 5 bases and at J to 10 bases, leaving 10 bases not matched to a gene. The DNA for the CDR3 is TGTGCCAGTAGTTCTGCAGGGGGCATGGAATCACCCCTCCACTTT. Translating it yields CASSSAGGMESPLHF.

J is TRBJ2-2 and V is TRBV7-8, with D perhaps matching TRBD1 (7 bases). Between the trimmed V and J ends, which lost 1 base and 12 bases, there was a span of 15 bases. There are 14 residues in the CDR3. Per the germline V gene, CDR1 is SGHVS and CDR2 is FQNEAQ. CDR3: CASSLEGGQWKLFF. DNA of the CDR3: TGTGCCAGCAGCTTAGAGGGGGGACAGTGGAAGCTGTTTTTT.

This clone was counted a single time. The V call is TRBV28, the J call TRBJ1-4; maybe TRBD1 (5 bases). Per the germline V gene, CDR1 is MDHEN and CDR2 is SYDVKM. The V end lost 6 bases, the J end lost 1 base, and 15 bases lay between the germline ends. This CDR3 contains 16 residues. The CDR3 bases are TGTGCCAGCAGCCGAGGCGGGGCTAGAACTAATGAAAAACTGTTTTTT. Protein product: CASSRGGARTNEKLFF.

V is TRBV6-4 and J is TRBJ2-3, with no clear D. Trimming took off 5 bases at V and 0 bases at J, with 9 bases between the two ends. CDR1 and CDR2 (germline): MRHNA, SNTAGT. The CDR3 runs 14 residues. CDR3 region: CASSLQLSTDTQYF. The CDR3 nucleotides are TGTGCCAGCAGTTTACAGTTAAGCACAGATACGCAGTATTTT.

V and J are TRBV12-2 and TRBJ2-7; TRBD1, the D gene given by the table, was not confirmed from the DNA. TRBV12-2 corresponds to a pseudogene. The CDR3 totals 17 residues. CDR3 region: CASRHYPGQGAGYEQYF. CDR3 nucleotides: TGTGCAAGTCGCCATTATCCGGGACAGGGGGCCGGATACGAGCAGTACTTC.